These 13 T cell receptor beta chains were all obtained from the same sample, sequenced in a study of post-analysis software for immune sequencing data. Notes on the study in general: TRBV segments more frequent in patients than in controls numbered five and included TRBV5-6, TRBV5-1 and TRBV20-1.

Their cognate antigens are unknown. The TCR beta cDNA libraries carried unique molecular identifiers. A single record per CDR3 protein comes from TCRdb applying MiXCR to the PCR reads. The sample records about 430,000 distinct CDR3 sequences, approximately 42% being singletons. Sequencing input: blood. These TCRs come from a girl aged 2-9 years with multiple sclerosis.

This clonotype was detected only a few times. The chain carries TRBV7-3 and TRBJ2-7; possible D gene TRBD2, 6 bases. The CDR3 spans 15 residues. Trimming left V 0 bases short and J 6 bases short, with 15 bases between. The germline gives CDR1 SGHTA, CDR2 FQGTGA. CDR3 bases: TGTGCCAGCAGCTTAACGGGAGGTGCTAGCGTCGAGCAGTACTTC. Its translation: CASSLTGGASVEQYF.

This chain uses TRBV28 with TRBJ1-2, with D possibly matching TRBD1 (5 bases). V dropped 6 bases and J dropped 4 bases, with 18 bases sitting between them. The germline CDR1 and CDR2 sequences are MDHEN and SYDVKM. The CDR3 has 15 residues. The CDR3 nucleotides are TGTGCCAGCAGCTCCACGATGGGGGGTGCCTATGGCTACACCTTC. It yields the protein CASSSTMGGAYGYTF.

This clonotype has more than one count but fewer than ten. This chain joins TRBV5-1 and TRBJ1-2; maybe TRBD1 (6 bases). Deletions cut 4 bases from V and 4 bases from J, with 17 bases between. This CDR3 contains 15 residues. The germline gives CDR1 SGHRS, CDR2 YFSETQ. CDR3 nucleotides: TGCGCCAGCAGCCCTGGTGGGGGGCTTACCTATGGCTACACCTTC. It is translated as CASSPGGGLTYGYTF.

In this sample, this clonotype turned up a few times. J is TRBJ2-7 and V is TRBV29-1, with D perhaps matching TRBD1 (6 bases). V lost 5 bases and J lost 0, with 14 bases in between. This CDR3 comprises 14 residues. Germline loops: CDR1 SQVTM, CDR2 ANQGSEA. CDR3 coding DNA: TGCAGCGTTCGACCTTGGGGACACTCCTACGAGCAGTACTTC. Amino acids: CSVRPWGHSYEQYF.

Only a few counts were recorded for this clonotype. V and J are TRBV7-9 and TRBJ1-2; D is undetermined. CDR3 length: 13 amino acids. The germline CDR1 and CDR2 sequences are SEHNR and FQNEAQ (reference sequence). Trimming took off 7 bases at V and 7 bases at J, with 16 bases between the two ends. The CDR3 region is CASNNLMGSGYTF. Written as DNA, the CDR3 is TGTGCCAGCAACAACCTGATGGGGTCTGGCTACACCTTC. The variable domain in full, completed from reference TRBV7-9 and TRBJ1-2, reads DTGVSQNPRHKITKRGQNVTFRCDPISEHNRLYWYRQTLGQGPEFLTYFQNEAQLEKSRLLSDRFSAERPKGSFSTLEIQRTEQGDSAMYLCASNNLMGSGYTFGSGTRLTVV.

This clonotype was seen more than once but under ten times. This chain connects TRBV2 to TRBJ1-2, with no clear D. The CDR3 covers 14 residues. The germline CDR1 and CDR2 sequences are SNHLY and FYNNEI. Trimming removed 3 bases from V and 6 bases from J, with 14 bases in between. The CDR3 protein is CASSEELQSDGYTF. DNA of the CDR3: TGTGCCAGCAGTGAGGAGCTCCAATCCGATGGCTACACCTTC.

V gene TRBV7-9 combines with J gene TRBJ1-5; the D is unclear. Deletions cut 5 bases from V and 5 bases from J, with 19 bases between. Germline V gives CDR1 SEHNR, CDR2 FQNEAQ (reference sequence). This CDR3 comprises 16 residues. This CDR3 is CASSRTSGPRDQPQHF. CDR3 DNA: TGTGCCAGCAGCCGAACCTCGGGTCCCCGGGATCAGCCCCAGCATTTT.

This clonotype has a handful of counts. In DNA form, the CDR3 reads TGCAGCGTTACAGGGAGAGGGGCCAACGTCCTGACTTTC. This encodes CSVTGRGANVLTF. The V and J genes are TRBV29-1 and TRBJ2-6; D is perhaps TRBD1 (6 bases). This CDR3 spans 13 amino acids. CDR1 is SQVTM, CDR2 ANQGSEA, per germline. V was trimmed by 5 bases and J by 4 bases, leaving 9 bases between them.

This clonotype was seen a few times. The chain has TRBV28 and TRBJ2-5, with 15 bases matching TRBD2. The CDR3 runs 20 residues. V was pared by 4 bases and J by 4 bases, with 16 bases of the junction left unmatched. Per germline, CDR1 MDHEN and CDR2 SYDVKM. The chain's CDR3 is CASSYSGTSGRPTTPETQYF. CDR3 sequence (DNA): TGTGCCAGCAGTTATTCCGGGACTAGCGGGAGGCCCACCACCCCAGAGACCCAGTACTTC. The full variable domain, completed using reference TRBV28 and TRBJ2-5, is DVKVTQSSRYLVKRTGEKVFLECVQDMDHENMFWYRQDPGLGLRLIYFSYDVKMKEKGDIPEGYSVSREKKERFSLILESASTNQTSMYLCASSYSGTSGRPTTPETQYFGPGTRLLVL.

The J gene is TRBJ2-5, the V gene TRBV12-3 or TRBV12-4; 10 bases align to TRBD2. TRBJ2-7 explains the end of the DNA better; the J call may be wrong. The CDR3 is 14 amino acids. The CDR3 region is CASSLLAGFYEQYF. The CDR3, as DNA: TGTGCCAGCAGTCTACTAGCGGGGTTCTACGAGCAGTACTTC.

Remarks on this clonotype: Sequence at one end of the junction differs from germline and may be a read error. This chain connects TRBV5-4 to TRBJ1-5; TRBD1 is a possible D gene (5 bases). Germline V lookup: CDR1 SGHNT, CDR2 YYREEE (reference sequence). This CDR3 spans 14 amino acids. This CDR3 reads CASSLAPGNRPQHF. The CDR3 DNA reads TGTGCCAGCAGCTTGGCCCCAGGGAATCGGCCCCAGCATTTT.

J is TRBJ2-3 and V is TRBV28; TRBD2 matches 9 bases. CDR3 length equals 15 residues. Germline V gives CDR1 MDHEN, CDR2 SYDVKM. V dropped 4 bases and J dropped 1; count of bases not matched to a gene: 3. CDR3 amino acids: CASSSPSGGTDTQYF. The CDR3 DNA is TGTGCCAGCAGTTCACCTAGCGGGGGCACAGATACGCAGTATTTT.

This clonotype was seen just once. A much larger clone is a single base away; this may be a read error. The chain has TRBV19 and TRBJ2-1, with TRBD2 matching over 7 bases. The CDR3 is 14 residues long. Germline CDR1 is LNHDA and CDR2 is SQIVND (reference sequence). The CDR3 DNA follows: TGTGCCAGTAGTATTGGAGGGAGGGGCAATGGGCAGTTCTTC. Its translation is CASSIGGRGNGQFF.